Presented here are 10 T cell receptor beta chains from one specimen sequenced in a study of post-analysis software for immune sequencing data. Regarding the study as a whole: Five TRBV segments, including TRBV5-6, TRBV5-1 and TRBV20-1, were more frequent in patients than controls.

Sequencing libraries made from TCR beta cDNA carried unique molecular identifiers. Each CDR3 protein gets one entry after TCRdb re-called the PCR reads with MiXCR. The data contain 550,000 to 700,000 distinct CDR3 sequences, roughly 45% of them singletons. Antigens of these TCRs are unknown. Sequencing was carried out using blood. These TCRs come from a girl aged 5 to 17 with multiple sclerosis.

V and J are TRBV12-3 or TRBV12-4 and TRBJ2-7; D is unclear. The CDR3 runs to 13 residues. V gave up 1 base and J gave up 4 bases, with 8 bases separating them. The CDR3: CASSLDDGYEQYF. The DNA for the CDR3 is TGTGCCAGCAGTTTAGACGACGGATACGAGCAGTACTTC.

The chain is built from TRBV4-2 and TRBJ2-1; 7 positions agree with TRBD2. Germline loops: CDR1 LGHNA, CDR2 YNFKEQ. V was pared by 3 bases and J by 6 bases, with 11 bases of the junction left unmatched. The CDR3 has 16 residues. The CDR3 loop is CASSQNPSSGANEQFF. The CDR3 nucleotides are TGTGCCAGCAGCCAGAACCCCTCCAGCGGGGCCAATGAGCAGTTCTTC.

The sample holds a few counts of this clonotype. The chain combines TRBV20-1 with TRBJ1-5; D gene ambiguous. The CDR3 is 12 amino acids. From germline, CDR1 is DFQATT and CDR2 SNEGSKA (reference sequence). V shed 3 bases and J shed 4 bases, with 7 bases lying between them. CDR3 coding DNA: TGCAGTGCTAGTCATAGGAATCAGCCCCAGCATTTT. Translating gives CSASHRNQPQHF.

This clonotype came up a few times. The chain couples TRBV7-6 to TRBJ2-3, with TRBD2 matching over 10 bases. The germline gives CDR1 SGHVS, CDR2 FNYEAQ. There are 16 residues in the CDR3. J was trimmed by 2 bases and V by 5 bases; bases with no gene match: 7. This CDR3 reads CASSAGLAEDTDTQYF. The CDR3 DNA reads TGTGCCAGCAGCGCCGGACTAGCGGAGGACACAGATACGCAGTATTTT.

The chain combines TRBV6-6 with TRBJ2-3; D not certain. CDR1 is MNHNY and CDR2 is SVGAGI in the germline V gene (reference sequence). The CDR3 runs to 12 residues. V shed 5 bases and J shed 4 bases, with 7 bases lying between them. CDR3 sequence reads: CASSTVSDTQYF. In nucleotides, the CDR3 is TGTGCCAGCAGTACCGTATCAGATACGCAGTATTTT.

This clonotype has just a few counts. CDR3 bases: TGTGCCATCAGTGAGTCAGGGGGCAGGCCCGATGAAGCTTTCTTT. Amino acid sequence: CAISESGGRPDEAFF. The J gene is TRBJ1-1, the V gene TRBV10-3; 7 bases line up with TRBD1. The CDR3 contains 15 residues. J lost 7 bases, V lost 0 bases, and 8 bases had no gene match. Germline loops: CDR1 ENHRY, CDR2 SYGVKD.

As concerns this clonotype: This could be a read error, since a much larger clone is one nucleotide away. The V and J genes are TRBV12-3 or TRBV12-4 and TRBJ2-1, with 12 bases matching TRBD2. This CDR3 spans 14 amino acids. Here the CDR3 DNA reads TGTGCCAGCAGTCTAGCGGGAGGGTTAGAGACCCAGTTCTTC. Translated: CASSLAGGLETQFF.

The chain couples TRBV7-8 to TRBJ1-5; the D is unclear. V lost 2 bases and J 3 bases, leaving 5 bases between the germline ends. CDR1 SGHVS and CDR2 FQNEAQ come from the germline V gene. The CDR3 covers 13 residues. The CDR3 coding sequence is TGTGCCAGCAGCTTAAGGCTCAATCAGCCCCAGCATTTT. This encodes CASSLRLNQPQHF.

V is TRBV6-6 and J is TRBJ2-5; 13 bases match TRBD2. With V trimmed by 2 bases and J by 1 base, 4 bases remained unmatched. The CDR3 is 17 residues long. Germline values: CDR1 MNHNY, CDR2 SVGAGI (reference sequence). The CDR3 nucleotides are TGTGCCAGCAGTTACCGAGGGACTAGCGGGACCCAAGAGACCCAGTACTTC. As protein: CASSYRGTSGTQETQYF.

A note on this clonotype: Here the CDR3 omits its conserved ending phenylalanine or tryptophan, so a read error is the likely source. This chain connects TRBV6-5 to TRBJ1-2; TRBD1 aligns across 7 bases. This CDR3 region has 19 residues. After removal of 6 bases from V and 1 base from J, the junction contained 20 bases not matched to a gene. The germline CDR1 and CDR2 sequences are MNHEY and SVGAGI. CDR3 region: CASSFLAGRRDSINYGYTL. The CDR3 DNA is TGTGCCAGCAGCTTTCTCGCCGGACGAAGGGACAGCATTAACTATGGCTACACCTTA.